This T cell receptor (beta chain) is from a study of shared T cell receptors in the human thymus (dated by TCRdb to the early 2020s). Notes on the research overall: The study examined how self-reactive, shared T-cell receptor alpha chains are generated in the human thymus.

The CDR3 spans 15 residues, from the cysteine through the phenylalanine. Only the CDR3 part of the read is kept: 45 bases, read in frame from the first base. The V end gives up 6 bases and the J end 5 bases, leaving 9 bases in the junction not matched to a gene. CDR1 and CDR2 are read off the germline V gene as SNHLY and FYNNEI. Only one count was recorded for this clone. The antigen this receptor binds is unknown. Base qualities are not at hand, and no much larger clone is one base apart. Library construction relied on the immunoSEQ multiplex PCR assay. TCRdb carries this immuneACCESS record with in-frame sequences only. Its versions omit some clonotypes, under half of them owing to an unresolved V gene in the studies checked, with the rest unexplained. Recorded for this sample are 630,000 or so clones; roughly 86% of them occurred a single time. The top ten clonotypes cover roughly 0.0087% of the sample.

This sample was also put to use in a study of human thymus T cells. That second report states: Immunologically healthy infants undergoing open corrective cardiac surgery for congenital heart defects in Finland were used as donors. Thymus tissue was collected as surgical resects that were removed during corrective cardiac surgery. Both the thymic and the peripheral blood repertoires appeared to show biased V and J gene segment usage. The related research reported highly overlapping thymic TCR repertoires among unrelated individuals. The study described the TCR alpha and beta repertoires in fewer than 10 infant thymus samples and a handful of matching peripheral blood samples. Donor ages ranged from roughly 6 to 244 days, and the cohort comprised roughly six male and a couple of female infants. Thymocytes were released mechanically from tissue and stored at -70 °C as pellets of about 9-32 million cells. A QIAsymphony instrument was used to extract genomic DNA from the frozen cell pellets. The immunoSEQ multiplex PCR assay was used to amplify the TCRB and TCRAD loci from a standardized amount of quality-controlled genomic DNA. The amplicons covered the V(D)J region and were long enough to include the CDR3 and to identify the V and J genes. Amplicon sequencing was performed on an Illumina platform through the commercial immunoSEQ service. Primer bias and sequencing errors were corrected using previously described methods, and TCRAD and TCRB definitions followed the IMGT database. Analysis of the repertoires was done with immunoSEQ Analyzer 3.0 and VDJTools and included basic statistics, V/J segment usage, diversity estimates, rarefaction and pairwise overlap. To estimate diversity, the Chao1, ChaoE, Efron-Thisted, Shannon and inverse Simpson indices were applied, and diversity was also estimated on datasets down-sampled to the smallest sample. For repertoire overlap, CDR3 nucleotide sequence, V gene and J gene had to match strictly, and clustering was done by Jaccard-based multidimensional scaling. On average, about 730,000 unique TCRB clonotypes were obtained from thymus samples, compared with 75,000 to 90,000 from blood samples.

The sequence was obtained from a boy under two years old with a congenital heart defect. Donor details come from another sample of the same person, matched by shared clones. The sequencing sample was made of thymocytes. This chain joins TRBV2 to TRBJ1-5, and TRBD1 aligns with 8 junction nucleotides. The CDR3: CASRGQGQVDQPQHF. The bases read TGTGCCAGCAGAGGGCAGGGACAGGTAGATCAGCCCCAGCATTTT.